The present T cell receptor (beta chain) was sequenced within a study of T cell responses to AZD1222 COVID-19 vaccine. Findings and limits, study-wide: Sampled repertoires all dated from after the peak T cell response. Clonal diversity was possibly underestimated, and white British individuals and females predominated among donors. Spike-specific TCR repertoires showed rising breadth and depth after two AZD1222 doses. Baseline seropositivity characterized only a handful of AZD1222 recipients.

CDR1 and CDR2 from the germline V gene are LGHNA and YSLEER. The ends were cut back, 0 bases at V and 7 bases at J, with 15 bases in the middle. The CDR3 runs 15 residues. Produced via immunoSEQ multiplex PCR; TCRdb's table is partial and in-frame only. The sample includes around 120,000 clones, around 90% of them seen just once. About this clone: Its antigen is unknown.

The receptor was derived from an adult who received the AZD1222 COVID-19 vaccine. The sequences come from peripheral blood, collected 28 days after the second AZD1222 dose. This sequence joins TRBV4-3 and TRBJ1-2; maybe TRBD1 (6 bases). The CDR3 spells CASSQDVAGASGYTF. The DNA for the CDR3 is TGCGCCAGCAGCCAAGACGTTGCAGGGGCATCTGGCTACACCTTC.